This T cell receptor (beta chain) was profiled in a study of technical replicates of blood from a few donors. From germline, CDR1 is SQVTM and CDR2 ANQGSEA. The CDR3 extends over 12 amino acids. V was trimmed by 7 bases and J by 1 base, leaving 8 bases between them. TCRdb's copy holds only in-frame clones and misses some; the assay was immunoSEQ multiplex PCR. The table has about 76,000 clones, 90% to 95% seen once. This clonotype was obtained from a human donor in good health. The V and J genes are TRBV29-1 and TRBJ1-5; D gene ambiguous. The sample consisted of T cells isolated from PBMCs. CDR3 sequence: CSAGYSNQPQHF. CDR3 in DNA: TGCAGCGCCGGGTACAGCAATCAGCCCCAGCATTTT.